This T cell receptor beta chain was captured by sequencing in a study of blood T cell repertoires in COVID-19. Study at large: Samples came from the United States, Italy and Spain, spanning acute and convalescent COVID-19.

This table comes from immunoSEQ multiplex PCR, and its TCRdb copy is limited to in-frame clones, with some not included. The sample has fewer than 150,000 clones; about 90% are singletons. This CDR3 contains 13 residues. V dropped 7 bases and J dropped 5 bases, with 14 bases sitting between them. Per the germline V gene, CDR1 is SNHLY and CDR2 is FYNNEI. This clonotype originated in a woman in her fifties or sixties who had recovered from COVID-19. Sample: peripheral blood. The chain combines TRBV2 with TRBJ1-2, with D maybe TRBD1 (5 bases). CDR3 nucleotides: TGTGCCAGCACCTCGGACAAAGTATATGGCTACACCTTC. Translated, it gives CASTSDKVYGYTF. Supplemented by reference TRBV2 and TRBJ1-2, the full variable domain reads EPEVTQTPSHQVTQMGQEVILRCVPISNHLYFYWYRQILGQKVEFLVSFYNNEISEKSEIFDDQFSVERPDGSNFTLKIRSTKLEDSAMYFCASTSDKVYGYTFGSGTRLTVV.